This TCR beta chain appears in the sequencing data of a study of identical twins. TCRdb used MiXCR to reprocess the 5' RACE reads, holding one entry per CDR3 protein. The table lists 400,000 to 550,000 distinct CDR3 sequences, approximately 14% of them singletons, with approximately 0.98% in the top ten. This CDR3 contains 13 residues. V lost 3 bases, J lost 8 bases, and 13 bases lay in between. This clonotype was observed at least ten times. This same sample was also taken into another study, of yellow fever vaccine responses in identical twins.

Material for sequencing was CD4+ T cells sorted from blood. This clonotype originated in a woman between 18 and 29 years old in good health. The chain joins TRBV12-3 or TRBV12-4 to TRBJ1-2; no definite D call. In DNA, the CDR3 is TGTGCCAGCAGTTTGCCCTCCCTTATCGGCTACACCTTC. Translation gives CASSLPSLIGYTF.